There are a few counts of the clone carrying this TCR beta chain. Reverse transcription of all isolated RNA meant that expressed TCRB transcripts were sequenced. Regulatory, naive and central memory T cell samples averaged roughly 3.5 million reads. Repertoires were generated with immunoSEQ multiplex PCR, while TCRdb's copy carries only in-frame clones and drops some. Seen here are about 180,000 clones, around 13% observed once, and the top ten hold 0.62%. This sample was included in a study of beta chain features in type 1 diabetes. Study information: Examination covered roughly 100,000,000 sorted cells spanning all samples.

Looked up from germline, CDR1 is SGHAT and CDR2 is FQNNGV. V was pared by 1 base and J by 12 bases, with 7 bases of the junction left unmatched. The CDR3 has 13 residues. Only one heparinised blood draw was taken per donor, and its volume averaged around 110 mL. CD4+ cells of the naive, central memory, regulatory and stem cell-like memory types were sorted via CD45RO/CCR7/CD25/CD127/CD95/CD27. The sequencing input was central memory CD4+ T cells from blood. J is TRBJ1-1 and V is TRBV11-2, with 8 bases fitting TRBD1. The clonotype originates from a woman between 18 and 29 years old in good health. CDR3 DNA: TGTGCCAGCAGCTTAGGACAGGGGCGTTTTTCTTTCTTT. Translating it yields CASSLGQGRFSFF.